The entry that follows covers one TCR beta chain sequence. The CDR3 covers 13 residues. Germline V gives CDR1 SEHNR, CDR2 FQNEAQ (reference sequence). V was clipped by 4 bases and J by 6 bases, with 9 bases between them. Generated by immunoSEQ multiplex PCR, the TCRdb table keeps only in-frame clones and is missing some. The data show approximately 82,000 clones, 80% to 90% seen once. This entry comes from a study of OX40 agonist ivuxolimab in advanced cancers. At the level of the study: Anti-PD-1, anti-PD-L1 or anti-CTLA-4 therapy given earlier was allowed, and roughly 38% had some.

The material was CD4+ or CD8+ T cells sorted from blood, obtained in a trial of the OX40 agonist ivuxolimab. V is TRBV7-9 and J is TRBJ1-4; D is unclear. This receptor was obtained from an adult with an advanced solid tumor such as melanoma, head and neck, liver or kidney cancer. CDR3 sequence (DNA): TGTGCCAGCAGCTCCAGTGCTTATGAAAAACTGTTTTTT. Translated: CASSSSAYEKLFF. The full variable domain, completed using reference TRBV7-9 and TRBJ1-4, is DTGVSQNPRHKITKRGQNVTFRCDPISEHNRLYWYRQTLGQGPEFLTYFQNEAQLEKSRLLSDRFSAERPKGSFSTLEIQRTEQGDSAMYLCASSSSAYEKLFFGSGTQLSVL.